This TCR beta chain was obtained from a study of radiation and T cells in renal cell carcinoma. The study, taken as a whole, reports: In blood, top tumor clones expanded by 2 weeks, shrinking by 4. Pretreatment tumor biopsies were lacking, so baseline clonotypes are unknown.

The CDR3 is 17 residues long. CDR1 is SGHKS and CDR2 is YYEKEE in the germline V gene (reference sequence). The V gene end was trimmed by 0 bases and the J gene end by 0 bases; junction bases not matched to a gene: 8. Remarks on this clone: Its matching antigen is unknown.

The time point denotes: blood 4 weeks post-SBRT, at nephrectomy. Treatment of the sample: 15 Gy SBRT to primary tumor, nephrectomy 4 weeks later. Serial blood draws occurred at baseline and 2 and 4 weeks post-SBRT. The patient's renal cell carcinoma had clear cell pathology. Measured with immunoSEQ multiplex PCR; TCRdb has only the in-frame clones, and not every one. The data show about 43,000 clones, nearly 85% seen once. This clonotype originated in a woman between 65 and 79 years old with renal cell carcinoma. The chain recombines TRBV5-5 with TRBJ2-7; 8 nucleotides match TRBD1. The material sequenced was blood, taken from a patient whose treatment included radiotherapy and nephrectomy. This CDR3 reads CASSLASTGGTSYEQYF. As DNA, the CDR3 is TGTGCCAGCAGCTTGGCCTCTACAGGGGGGACCTCCTACGAGCAGTACTTC.